Listed below are T cell receptor beta chains from one sample, sequenced in a study of blood T cells in healthy people across ages. One entry per CDR3 protein, called by TCRdb with MiXCR from the 5' RACE reads. Of about 640,000 distinct CDR3 sequences in the sample, about 30% were seen once. Sequenced sample: blood. These receptors originate from an elderly woman in good health. CDR3s include the opening cysteine and the closing phenylalanine or tryptophan. The order of the fields is D gene, J gene, clone size, V gene, CDR3 protein, CDR3 DNA. D genes are given only for firm matches. Size is stated for part of the rows, as once, few or many counts, or as a class when the clone is expanded.

d_call: -
j_call: TRBJ1-2
clone_size: many
v_call: TRBV4-1
cdr3_aa: CASSQDSEPIYGYTF
cdr3_nt: TGCGCCAGCAGCCAAGATTCGGAGCCTATCTATGGCTACACCTTC

d_call: TRBD2
j_call: TRBJ2-1
clone_size: many
v_call: TRBV6-5
cdr3_aa: CASSRSGGAVNNEQFF
cdr3_nt: TGTGCCAGCAGTCGTAGCGGGGGGGCAGTTAACAATGAGCAGTTCTTC

d_call: -
j_call: TRBJ1-2
clone_size: few
v_call: TRBV5-1
cdr3_aa: CASSWALDPYGYTF
cdr3_nt: TGCGCCAGCAGCTGGGCCTTAGATCCCTATGGCTACACCTTC

d_call: TRBD2
j_call: TRBJ2-1
clone_size: many
v_call: TRBV4-1
cdr3_aa: CASSQDQGLAGGRGNEQFF
cdr3_nt: TGCGCCAGCAGCCAAGATCAGGGACTAGCGGGGGGGCGTGGGAATGAGCAGTTCTTC

d_call: TRBD1
j_call: TRBJ1-2
clone_size: few
v_call: TRBV4-3
cdr3_aa: CASSQTTGAGGYTF
cdr3_nt: TGCGCCAGCAGCCAGACTACAGGGGCAGGAGGCTACACCTTC

d_call: -
j_call: TRBJ1-2
clone_size: many
v_call: TRBV12-3/TRBV12-4
cdr3_aa: CASSFSEGYTF
cdr3_nt: TGTGCCAGCAGTTTTTCGGAGGGCTACACCTTC

d_call: -
j_call: TRBJ2-5
clone_size: many
v_call: TRBV6-2/TRBV6-3
cdr3_aa: CASSYFHVVQETQYF
cdr3_nt: TGTGCCAGCAGTTACTTTCACGTGGTACAAGAGACCCAGTACTTC

d_call: TRBD2
j_call: TRBJ2-2
clone_size: -
v_call: TRBV19
cdr3_aa: CASSTRGGRSTGELFF
cdr3_nt: TGTGCCAGTAGTACTCGGGGAGGGAGAAGCACCGGGGAGCTGTTTTTT

d_call: TRBD1
j_call: TRBJ2-1
clone_size: many
v_call: TRBV5-1
cdr3_aa: CASSFGTGGSSYNEQFF
cdr3_nt: TGCGCCAGCAGCTTCGGCACAGGGGGTAGCTCCTACAATGAGCAGTTCTTC

d_call: TRBD1
j_call: TRBJ2-2
clone_size: few
v_call: TRBV27
cdr3_aa: CASSLNRGRANTGELFF
cdr3_nt: TGTGCCAGCAGTTTAAACAGGGGGCGGGCGAACACCGGGGAGCTGTTTTTT

d_call: -
j_call: TRBJ1-2
clone_size: few
v_call: TRBV11-2
cdr3_aa: CASSLTDGAYTF
cdr3_nt: TGTGCCAGCAGCTTAACGGATGGTGCCTACACCTTC

d_call: TRBD1
j_call: TRBJ1-5
clone_size: many
v_call: TRBV7-9
cdr3_aa: CASSQGQGTRADQPQHF
cdr3_nt: TGTGCCAGCAGCCAGGGACAGGGGACCCGCGCGGATCAGCCCCAGCATTTT

d_call: TRBD2
j_call: TRBJ2-3
clone_size: -
v_call: TRBV10-3
cdr3_aa: CAIRSIFSGGATDTQYF
cdr3_nt: TGTGCCATCAGGTCGATCTTTAGCGGGGGGGCCACAGATACGCAGTATTTT

d_call: -
j_call: TRBJ2-6
clone_size: -
v_call: TRBV7-3
cdr3_aa: CASSLPGIGANVLTF
cdr3_nt: TGTGCCAGCAGCTTACCGGGGATCGGGGCCAACGTCCTGACTTTC

d_call: -
j_call: TRBJ2-6
clone_size: many
v_call: TRBV12-3/TRBV12-4
cdr3_aa: CASSPGASGANVLTF
cdr3_nt: TGTGCCAGCAGTCCAGGGGCATCTGGGGCCAACGTCCTGACTTTC

d_call: -
j_call: TRBJ2-2
clone_size: -
v_call: TRBV5-1
cdr3_aa: CASRRTASGTGELFF
cdr3_nt: TGCGCCAGCAGACGGACGGCTTCAGGAACCGGGGAGCTGTTTTTT

d_call: TRBD2
j_call: TRBJ2-3
clone_size: many
v_call: TRBV28
cdr3_aa: CASRGLGTDTQYF
cdr3_nt: TGTGCCAGCAGGGGACTAGGCACAGATACGCAGTATTTT

d_call: -
j_call: TRBJ1-1
clone_size: few
v_call: TRBV4-2
cdr3_aa: CASSQAITGGNTEAFF
cdr3_nt: TGTGCCAGCAGCCAAGCTATTACGGGAGGGAACACTGAAGCTTTCTTT

d_call: TRBD2
j_call: TRBJ2-7
clone_size: -
v_call: TRBV20-1
cdr3_aa: CSARDLAGVRHEQYF
cdr3_nt: TGTAGTGCTAGAGATTTAGCGGGAGTTCGCCACGAGCAGTACTTC

d_call: -
j_call: TRBJ2-1
clone_size: many
v_call: TRBV27
cdr3_aa: CASVKPGLDSEQFF
cdr3_nt: TGTGCCAGCGTAAAACCCGGGCTCGACAGTGAGCAGTTCTTC

d_call: -
j_call: TRBJ1-2
clone_size: -
v_call: TRBV3-1
cdr3_aa: CASSQGVVTGDGYTF
cdr3_nt: TGTGCCAGCAGCCAAGGAGTGGTGACAGGCGATGGCTACACCTTC